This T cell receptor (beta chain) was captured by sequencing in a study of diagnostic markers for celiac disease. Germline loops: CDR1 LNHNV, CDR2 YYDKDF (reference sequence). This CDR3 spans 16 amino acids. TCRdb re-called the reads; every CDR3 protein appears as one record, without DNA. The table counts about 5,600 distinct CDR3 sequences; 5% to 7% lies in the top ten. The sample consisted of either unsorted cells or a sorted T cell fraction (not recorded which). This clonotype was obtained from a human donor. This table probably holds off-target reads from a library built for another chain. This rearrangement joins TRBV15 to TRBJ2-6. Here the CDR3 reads CATSRATSSGANVLTF.